Presented here are 14 T cell receptor beta chains from one specimen sequenced in a study of post-analysis software for immune sequencing data. Which antigens these TCRs recognize remains unknown. Unique molecular identifiers were carried by the TCR beta cDNA libraries. TCRdb analysed the PCR reads with MiXCR anew, one entry per CDR3 protein. This sample has hundreds of thousands of distinct CDR3 sequences, with 25% to 30% found just once. Study results and caveats: In patients, TRBV5-6, TRBV5-1 and TRBV20-1 belonged to four or five TRBV segments found more frequently than in controls.

Sequencing was performed on blood. The origin of the receptors is a girl under 18 with multiple sclerosis.

The chain joins TRBV28 to TRBJ2-5; either TRBD1 or TRBD2 may supply D (6 bases each). This CDR3 has 16 residues. Germline loops: CDR1 MDHEN, CDR2 SYDVKM. V was shortened by 5 bases and J by 5 bases, with 21 bases between the two germline ends. In DNA, the CDR3 is TGTGCCAGCAGTCCCACGGGGGCTCTCGGAGGGGAGACCCAGTACTTC. This codes for CASSPTGALGGETQYF.

The V call is TRBV20-1, the J call TRBJ1-6; D gene uncertain. The CDR3 is made up of 16 amino acids. The germline V gene encodes CDR1 DFQATT and CDR2 SNEGSKA (reference sequence). Deletions cut 3 bases from V and 0 bases from J, with 12 bases between. CDR3 residues: CSARAGTSSYNSPLHF. In DNA, the CDR3 is TGCAGTGCTAGGGCAGGCACTAGCTCCTATAATTCACCCCTCCACTTT.

This clonotype turned up a few times. The chain joins TRBV7-2 to TRBJ1-5; no definite D call. Germline CDR1 and CDR2: SGHTA and FQGNSA. Trimming took 1 base from V and 1 from J, leaving 8 bases between them. CDR3 length equals 15 residues. The CDR3 nucleotides read TGTGCCAGCAGCTTAGTACCCGAAAGCAATCAGCCCCAGCATTTT. Translating gives CASSLVPESNQPQHF.

For this clonotype: A read error may account for a junction end that differs from germline. The chain recombines TRBV5-5 with TRBJ2-2, with TRBD1 as a possible D gene (5 bases). The CDR3 covers 15 residues. Germline V CDR1 and CDR2: SGHKS, YYEKEE (reference sequence). The CDR3 loop reads CVSSPLGADTGELFF. CDR3 coding DNA: TGTGTCAGCAGCCCCTTAGGGGCGGATACCGGGGAGCTGTTTTTT.

The V call is TRBV5-1, the J call TRBJ2-1; D gene unclear. The germline V and J ends were trimmed by 4 bases and 9 bases, with 14 bases remaining between them. Germline lookup yields CDR1 SGHRS and CDR2 YFSETQ. This CDR3 is built from 13 residues. The CDR3 DNA sequence: TGCGCCAGCAGCCACAATATAGAGCCTGAGCAGTTCTTC. Protein: CASSHNIEPEQFF.

This clonotype was counted between two and nine times. This sequence joins TRBV7-9 and TRBJ2-7; 9 bases agree with TRBD1. Trimming cost V 8 bases and J 3 bases; bases outside gene matches: 14. The CDR3 is made up of 16 amino acids. Germline values: CDR1 SEHNR, CDR2 FQNEAQ (reference sequence). CDR3 nucleotide sequence: TGTGCCAGCTTATCCCGGGGGACAGGGTTTGACTACGAGCAGTACTTC. Its protein product is CASLSRGTGFDYEQYF.

The chain combines TRBV14 with TRBJ2-5, with D possibly being TRBD2 (6 bases). The CDR3 totals 18 residues. Trimming left V 3 bases short and J 2 bases short, with 22 bases between. From germline, CDR1 is SGHDN and CDR2 FVKESK. This CDR3 is CASSHDERVAGLQETQYF. The DNA for the CDR3 is TGTGCCAGCAGCCACGATGAACGCGTCGCGGGGCTTCAAGAGACCCAGTACTTC.

V is TRBV5-1 and J is TRBJ1-5; 9 bases line up with TRBD1. The V gene's germline CDR1 is SGHRS and CDR2 YFSETQ. The V and J ends lost 3 bases and 8 bases, in that order; junction bases with no gene match: 12. The CDR3 totals 16 residues. Here the CDR3 reads CASSWGDRESYEPQHF. CDR3 coding DNA: TGCGCCAGCAGCTGGGGGGACAGGGAAAGTTATGAGCCCCAGCATTTT.

The rearrangement joins TRBV27 to TRBJ2-3; D remains ambiguous. CDR1 and CDR2 from the germline V gene are MNHEY and SMNVEV (reference sequence). This CDR3 has 14 amino acids. V lost 6 bases and J 2 bases, leaving 12 bases between the germline ends. The CDR3 DNA sequence: TGTGCCAGCAGGGCGCCATGGCCCACAGATACGCAGTATTTT. This codes for CASRAPWPTDTQYF.

About this clonotype itself: An end of the junction does not agree with germline; a read error may underlie this. V usage is TRBV28 and J usage is TRBJ2-1; D might be TRBD1 (5 bases). This CDR3 is built from 15 residues. CDR1 and CDR2 (germline): MDHEN, SYDVKM. The CDR3, as DNA: TGTGCCAGCAATTTAGTAAGGGGTTTAGGCAATGAGCAGTTCTTC. This sequence encodes CASNLVRGLGNEQFF.

This clonotype has just a few counts. This rearrangement joins TRBV12-3 or TRBV12-4 to TRBJ2-3, with D maybe TRBD2 (6 bases). Trimming stripped 4 bases from V and 0 bases from J, with 11 bases between. The CDR3 is made up of 15 amino acids. The CDR3 reads CASSYAGTSTDTQYF. CDR3 DNA sequence: TGTGCCAGCAGTTACGCCGGGACTAGCACAGATACGCAGTATTTT.

This clonotype has a handful of counts. The rearrangement links TRBV27 to TRBJ1-5; weak D call: TRBD1 (6 bases). The CDR3 has 14 residues. Trimming removed 1 base at V and 6 bases at J, with 10 bases between. Looked up from germline, CDR1 is MNHEY and CDR2 is SMNVEV (reference sequence). The CDR3 coding sequence is TGTGCCAGCAGTTTATTAGGGGGACCTCAGCCCCAGCATTTT. Translated: CASSLLGGPQPQHF.

This clonotype was detected only a few times. CDR3 protein: CSARDGRAQQWVNKFGDTQYF. Here the CDR3 DNA reads TGCAGTGCTAGAGATGGGCGGGCCCAGCAGTGGGTTAATAAATTCGGAGATACGCAGTATTTT. The gene calls are TRBV20-1 and TRBJ2-3; TRBD2 is a possible D gene (5 bases). This CDR3 is built from 21 residues. CDR1 is DFQATT, CDR2 SNEGSKA, per germline (reference sequence). Deletions cut 0 bases from V and 5 bases from J, with 33 bases between.

A few counts support this clonotype. The CDR3, as DNA: TGCAGTGCCCTGACCCTAAGAGTACCCTACGAGCAGTACTTC. Protein: CSALTLRVPYEQYF. V usage is TRBV20-1 and J usage is TRBJ2-7; unclear D gene. The CDR3 is made up of 14 amino acids. Germline V gives CDR1 DFQATT, CDR2 SNEGSKA (reference sequence). Trimming removed 6 bases from V and 2 bases from J, with 17 bases in between.